These 18 T cell receptor beta chains came from one sample sequenced in a study of molecular identifiers for immune sequencing clone quantification. TCRdb re-called the PCR reads with MiXCR, one entry per CDR3 protein. The sample gives some 100,000 distinct CDR3 sequences, over 30% of which show up once; 4% to 5% is in the top ten. Sequenced input: naive CD8+ T cells from blood, with Jurkat cell RNA spiked in. The subset was: FACS-sorted CD8+CD4-CCR7+CD45RA+ naive T cells. The receptors come from a human donor in good health. Some libraries in this study had Jurkat cell RNA spiked in.

About this clonotype: As the CDR3 is not closed by the conserved phenylalanine or tryptophan, this likely results from a read error. The gene calls are TRBV4-1 and TRBJ2-7, with TRBD1 matching 9 bases. V gave up 5 bases and J gave up 5 bases; unmatched junction bases: 4. The germline V gene encodes CDR1 MGHRA and CDR2 YSYEKL. This CDR3 comprises 13 residues. This CDR3 reads CASSAGQGNEQYI. The CDR3 DNA follows: TGCGCCAGCAGCGCGGGACAGGGCAACGAGCAGTACATC.

V and J are TRBV19 and TRBJ1-1; no firm D call. The CDR3 spans 11 residues. The V and J ends lost 7 bases and 5 bases respectively, with 8 bases between them. Per the germline V gene, CDR1 is LNHDA and CDR2 is SQIVND (reference sequence). The CDR3 reads CASNTWTEAFF. CDR3 sequence (DNA): TGTGCCAGTAATACCTGGACTGAAGCTTTCTTT.

The chain has TRBV14 and TRBJ2-3; D uncertain. Between the trimmed V and J ends, which lost 6 bases and 4 bases, there was a span of 14 bases. Germline loops: CDR1 SGHDN, CDR2 FVKESK. This CDR3 spans 14 amino acids. The CDR3 sequence is CASRRLPYADTQYF. The CDR3 nucleotides are TGTGCCAGCAGGAGGTTGCCTTACGCAGATACGCAGTATTTT.

V gene TRBV12-3 or TRBV12-4 combines with J gene TRBJ1-5; D call uncertain. This CDR3 has 12 residues. Trimming cost V 8 bases and J 0 bases, with 5 bases left between them. The CDR3, as DNA: TGTGCCAGCTCAAATAGCAATCAGCCCCAGCATTTT. This gives the protein CASSNSNQPQHF.

Concerning this clonotype itself: Sequence at one end of the junction differs from germline and may be a read error. The chain recombines TRBV7-9 with TRBJ2-7; D is undetermined. Germline loops: CDR1 SEHNR, CDR2 FQNEAQ (reference sequence). The CDR3 sequence is 11 residues long. In DNA form, the CDR3 reads TGTGCCAGCAGCTCCCTCCACGAACAGTACTTC. Residues: CASSSLHEQYF.

The chain links TRBV3-1 to TRBJ2-3; TRBD2 matches 9 bases. The length of the CDR3 is 15 residues. J gave up 5 bases and V 3 bases, and 6 bases lay outside the gene matches. Germline V gene data show CDR1 as LGHDT and CDR2 as YNNKEL (reference sequence). The CDR3 loop reads CASSHLAGPLDTQYF. As DNA, the CDR3 is TGTGCCAGCAGCCATCTAGCGGGGCCGTTAGATACGCAGTATTTT.

With respect to this clonotype: This could be a read error, since a much larger clone is one nucleotide away. This chain connects TRBV5-6 to TRBJ2-2; D uncertain. CDR3 length equals 13 residues. Germline V gives CDR1 SGHDT, CDR2 YYEEEE. V lost 4 bases and J 6 bases, leaving 10 bases between the germline ends. Written as DNA, the CDR3 is TGTGCCAGCAGCGTGGTAGACTCCGGGGAGCTGTTTTTT. It is translated as CASSVVDSGELFF.

The CDR3 nucleotides are TGTGCCAGCAGTTACTCGCCGGGGGAGACCCAGTACTTC. This encodes CASSYSPGETQYF. The gene calls are TRBV6-5 and TRBJ2-5, with a tentative D call TRBD2 (5 bases). This CDR3 is built from 13 residues. Germline-derived CDR1 and CDR2 are MNHEY and SVGAGI. Trimming removed 0 bases at V and 5 bases at J, with 7 bases between.

On this clonotype itself: A clone one base away is much larger, so this may be a read error. V and J are TRBV4-2 and TRBJ2-2; 10 bases agree with TRBD2. CDR1 LGHNA and CDR2 YNFKEQ come from the germline V gene. The CDR3 covers 19 residues. J was trimmed by 7 bases and V by 0 bases; bases with no gene match: 14. The CDR3 region is CASSQELLAGDHYGGELFF. CDR3 nucleotides: TGTGCCAGCAGCCAAGAGCTCCTAGCGGGAGATCATTATGGCGGGGAGCTGTTTTTT.

This clonotype was seen a few times. The chain combines TRBV4-3 with TRBJ2-7; D gene unclear. CDR3 size: 15 residues. The germline V and J ends were trimmed by 1 base and 5 bases, with 15 bases remaining between them. Germline V gene sequence: CDR1 LGHNA, CDR2 YSLEER. As DNA, the CDR3 is TGCGCCAGCAGCCAAGGTCCCTCACTCTTGGACGAGCAGTACTTC. Protein: CASSQGPSLLDEQYF.

Details on this clonotype: Possible read error: a much larger clone is one base away. This is likely a read error, given that the CDR3 carries no conserved phenylalanine or tryptophan at its end. The genes are TRBV28 and TRBJ2-3, with a tentative D call TRBD1 (5 bases). Trimming pared 5 bases from V and 3 bases from J, leaving 15 bases between. Germline V gene lookup returns CDR1 MDHEN and CDR2 SYDVKM. This CDR3 has 15 residues. The CDR3 DNA reads TGTGCCAGCAGTCTTACCTCGACAGTGACAGATACGCAGTATCTT. Translating it yields CASSLTSTVTDTQYL.

This clonotype was detected ten times or more. J is TRBJ1-2 and V is TRBV5-1; D gene unclear. V was clipped by 4 bases and J by 0 bases, with 7 bases between them. The germline V gene has CDR1 SGHRS and CDR2 YFSETQ. The length of the CDR3 is 13 residues. CDR3: CASSRETNYGYTF. The CDR3 DNA reads as TGCGCCAGCAGCCGGGAAACTAACTATGGCTACACCTTC.

Worth noting for this clonotype: A read error may be the cause here, since a much bigger clone is one base away. This chain joins TRBV6-5 and TRBJ2-3, with 8 bases matching TRBD2. CDR1 MNHEY and CDR2 SVGAGI come from the germline V gene. The CDR3 totals 15 residues. The J segment lost 3 bases and the V segment lost 5 bases, leaving 7 bases of the junction unmatched. The CDR3 loop is CASSHYGRVTDTQYF. CDR3 DNA: TGTGCCAGCAGTCACTACGGGAGGGTGACAGATACGCAGTATTTT.

The chain joins TRBV10-3 to TRBJ1-1; D is unclear. Germline lookup yields CDR1 ENHRY and CDR2 SYGVKD. CDR3 size: 15 residues. The ends were cut back, 9 bases at V and 0 bases at J, with 17 bases in the middle. DNA for the CDR3: TGTGCCATAACAGCGTCCGTTAACATGAACACTGAAGCTTTCTTT. This translates into CAITASVNMNTEAFF.

CDR3 residues: CASGSVGEVTDTQYF. The CDR3 coding sequence is TGTGCCAGCGGAAGTGTCGGCGAGGTGACAGATACGCAGTATTTT. The V gene is TRBV7-8, the J gene TRBJ2-3; D is ambiguous. Germline V gives CDR1 SGHVS, CDR2 FQNEAQ. This CDR3 is 15 amino acids long. V shed 8 bases and J shed 3 bases, with 18 bases lying between them.

Regarding this clonotype: Likely a read error: the CDR3 ends without its conserved phenylalanine or tryptophan. The rearrangement uses TRBV5-6 and TRBJ2-7; no definite D call. Trimming pared 2 bases from V and 2 bases from J, leaving 5 bases between. This CDR3 is 12 amino acids long. The germline V gene has CDR1 SGHDT and CDR2 YYEEEE. The CDR3 DNA reads as TGTGCCAGCAGCTTCCTGACCTACGAGCAGTACATC. This codes for CASSFLTYEQYI.

About this clonotype itself: The missing conserved phenylalanine or tryptophan at the end of this CDR3 makes a read error likely. This sequence joins TRBV6-2 or TRBV6-3 and TRBJ2-3; 8 bases line up with TRBD1. The V gene's germline CDR1 is MNHEY and CDR2 SVGEGT. V was pared by 8 bases and J by 4 bases, with 14 bases of the junction left unmatched. The CDR3 is 16 amino acids. CDR3 amino acids: CASSRRRGRLSDTQYL. CDR3 coding DNA: TGTGCCAGCTCCCGCCGCAGGGGGCGCCTATCAGATACGCAGTATCTT.

Comment on this clonotype: A much larger clone is a single base away; this may be a read error. The conserved closing phenylalanine or tryptophan is absent in this CDR3, likely reflecting a read error. V gene TRBV2 combines with J gene TRBJ2-7; D remains ambiguous. Germline V CDR1 and CDR2: SNHLY, FYNNEI. Trimming removed 3 bases from V and 5 bases from J, with 14 bases in between. The CDR3 length is 14 residues. CDR3 amino acids: CASSDSDTTDEQYI. CDR3 in DNA: TGTGCCAGCAGTGATTCCGACACGACTGACGAGCAGTACATC.